A selection of T cell receptor beta chains follows, all from one sample in a study of blood T cell repertoires in COVID-19. Here immunoSEQ multiplex PCR was the method, and the copy in TCRdb shows in-frame clones only, minus some. The sample consists of roughly 200,000 clones, around 87% of them appearing once. Sequenced: peripheral blood. These receptors originate from a woman between 18 and 29 years old who had recovered from COVID-19. Both conserved end residues are part of each CDR3. Fields, in order: clone size, J gene, V gene, D gene, CDR3 protein, CDR3 DNA. A D gene is named only where the DNA matches it firmly. Size is omitted from some rows. Given values are once, few, many or a class for expanded clones.

NA TRBJ1-1 TRBV7-3 NA CASSADSGENTEAFF TGTGCCAGCAGCGCGGACTCGGGGGAGAACACTGAAGCTTTCTTT
NA TRBJ1-2 TRBV9 NA CASSDPSRGIAGYTF TGTGCCAGCAGCGACCCTTCACGGGGTATCGCCGGCTACACCTTC
NA TRBJ1-4 TRBV7-3 NA CASSLTGADEKLFF TGTGCCAGCAGCTTAACGGGGGCTGACGAAAAACTGTTTTTT
NA TRBJ2-5 TRBV6-5 TRBD2 CASRRAGGPWETQYF TGTGCCAGCAGACGAGCGGGGGGGCCTTGGGAGACCCAGTACTTC
few TRBJ2-3 TRBV6-4 TRBD2 CASSESPGGTDTQYF TGTGCCAGCAGTGAATCCCCGGGAGGGACAGATACGCAGTATTTT
NA TRBJ1-5 TRBV5-6 NA CASSSTGTSMPQHF TGTGCCAGCAGCTCCACAGGGACCTCGATGCCCCAGCATTTT
once TRBJ1-2 TRBV6-5 TRBD1 CASSYSPGQVDYGYTF TGTGCCAGCAGTTACTCCCCGGGACAGGTCGACTATGGCTACACCTTC
NA TRBJ1-5 TRBV7-9 NA CASSLDRQPQHF TGTGCCAGCAGCTTAGACAGGCAGCCCCAGCATTTT
NA TRBJ2-5 TRBV11-3 NA CASSRTYGGSKYF TGTGCCAGCAGTCGGACTTACGGGGGTAGTAAGTACTTC
NA TRBJ2-5 TRBV5-5 TRBD2 CASSYGLAGGQETQYF TGTGCCAGCAGCTACGGACTAGCGGGAGGGCAAGAGACCCAGTACTTC
NA TRBJ2-2 TRBV7-3 NA CASSSLGGGELFF TGTGCCAGCAGCTCACTAGGAGGCGGGGAGCTGTTTTTT
NA TRBJ1-2 TRBV9 NA CASGGDNVNYGYTF TGTGCCAGCGGGGGGGACAACGTCAACTATGGCTACACCTTC
NA TRBJ1-2 TRBV5-1 TRBD1 CASSDRTGGYGYTF TGCGCCAGCAGTGATCGGACAGGGGGCTATGGCTACACCTTC
few TRBJ1-5 TRBV7-8 NA CASSPLRGPYSNQPQHF TGTGCCAGCAGCCCCCTGCGGGGACCCTATAGCAATCAGCCCCAGCATTTT
NA TRBJ2-7 TRBV27 TRBD1 CASSSTGALAEQYF TGTGCCAGCAGTTCGACAGGGGCGCTTGCCGAGCAGTACTTC
NA TRBJ1-5 TRBV5-6 TRBD1 CASSSRDRNQPQHF TGTGCCAGCAGCTCCCGGGACAGGAATCAGCCCCAGCATTTT
once TRBJ2-3 TRBV2 TRBD1 CAGGQGDGSGTDTQYF TGTGCCGGTGGACAGGGCGACGGTAGTGGCACAGATACGCAGTATTTT
NA TRBJ2-3 TRBV7-3 TRBD2 CASNSRGGLAPTDTQYF TGTGCCAGCAACAGTAGGGGGGGACTAGCGCCCACAGATACGCAGTATTTT
NA TRBJ2-4 TRBV19 NA CASNRDITKNIQYF TGTGCCAGTAACCGGGACATCACCAAAAACATTCAGTACTTC
NA TRBJ1-1 TRBV7-9 NA CASRYLGGTEAFF TGTGCCAGCAGGTACCTCGGGGGTACTGAAGCTTTCTTT
NA TRBJ2-1 TRBV6-5 TRBD2 CASSDSGLVTYEQFF TGTGCCAGCAGCGACTCGGGACTAGTCACCTATGAGCAGTTCTTC
NA TRBJ2-1 TRBV14 TRBD1 CASGTASYNEQFF TGTGCCAGTGGGACAGCTTCCTACAATGAGCAGTTCTTC
NA TRBJ2-5 TRBV7-3 TRBD1 CASSLTGTDWETQYF TGTGCCAGCAGTTTAACGGGGACAGATTGGGAGACCCAGTACTTC
NA TRBJ2-7 TRBV4-3 TRBD2 CASSQEGVLRTSGVYEQYF TGCGCCAGCAGCCAAGAGGGGGTGCTGAGGACTAGCGGGGTCTACGAGCAGTACTTC
NA TRBJ2-2 TRBV9 TRBD2 CASSPVGGGALAGELFF TGTGCCAGCAGCCCGGTGGGCGGGGGGGCCTTAGCCGGGGAGCTGTTTTTT
NA TRBJ2-5 TRBV7-2 TRBD2 CASSLAGGRGQETQYF TGTGCCAGCAGCTTAGCTGGCGGGAGGGGCCAAGAGACCCAGTACTTC
NA TRBJ1-1 TRBV15 NA CATSYPLRITEAFF TGTGCCACCAGCTATCCTCTCAGGATCACTGAAGCTTTCTTT
NA TRBJ2-5 TRBV7-8 NA CASSLSTSLGETQYF TGTGCCAGCAGCTTAAGCACTAGTTTAGGGGAGACCCAGTACTTC
NA TRBJ1-1 TRBV3-1/TRBV3-2 NA CASSHRGTDTEAFF TGTGCCAGCAGCCACCGGGGAACGGACACTGAAGCTTTCTTT
NA TRBJ1-4 TRBV19 NA CASRGVTGENEKLFF TGTGCCAGCCGGGGAGTGACAGGCGAAAATGAAAAACTGTTTTTT
NA TRBJ1-2 TRBV5-4 TRBD1 CASSLGQGVGYTF TGTGCCAGCAGCCTCGGACAGGGGGTTGGCTACACCTTC
NA TRBJ1-2 TRBV5-1 NA CASSLVIGEVSTF TGCGCCAGCAGCTTGGTAATTGGGGAGGTGTCCACCTTC
NA TRBJ1-2 TRBV6-5 NA CASSLTANYGYTF TGTGCCAGCAGTTTAACAGCAAACTATGGCTACACCTTC
NA TRBJ2-4 TRBV2 TRBD1 CAIHKSIRGRAKNIQYF TGTGCCATCCATAAATCAATCAGGGGGCGAGCCAAAAACATTCAGTACTTC
NA TRBJ2-2 TRBV5-4 NA CASALVGQNTGELFF TGTGCCAGCGCCCTGGTCGGACAGAACACCGGGGAGCTGTTTTTT
NA TRBJ2-3 TRBV27 TRBD2 CASQGLSSTDTQYF TGTGCCAGCCAGGGACTATCTAGCACAGATACGCAGTATTTT
NA TRBJ2-1 TRBV9 TRBD2 CASSATSGGPYNEQFF TGTGCCAGCAGCGCGACTAGCGGGGGCCCCTACAATGAGCAGTTCTTC
NA TRBJ1-1 TRBV6-2/TRBV6-3 NA CASSYEGAFF TGTGCCAGCAGTTACGAGGGAGCTTTCTTT
NA TRBJ1-1 TRBV19 NA CASSVDRDTEAFF TGTGCCAGTAGTGTAGACCGGGACACTGAAGCTTTCTTT
NA TRBJ1-2 TRBV5-1 TRBD1 CASSLGGGYGYTF TGCGCCAGCAGCTTAGGGGGCGGCTATGGCTACACCTTC
NA TRBJ1-1 TRBV27 NA CASKGDTEAFF TGTGCCAGTAAGGGGGACACTGAAGCTTTCTTT
few TRBJ2-2 TRBV7-9 TRBD2 CASSFIGRVPGELFF TGTGCCAGCAGCTTCATCGGGAGGGTGCCCGGGGAGCTGTTTTTT
NA TRBJ2-5 TRBV5-1 TRBD2 CASSAGGQGETQYF TGCGCCAGCAGTGCGGGAGGGCAGGGGGAGACCCAGTACTTC
NA TRBJ1-5 TRBV27 NA CASRTSNQPQHF TGTGCCAGCAGAACAAGCAATCAGCCCCAGCATTTT
NA TRBJ1-4 TRBV6-5 TRBD1 CASSFGTALNEKLFF TGTGCCAGCAGTTTCGGGACAGCCTTGAATGAAAAACTGTTTTTT
NA TRBJ1-3 TRBV12-3/TRBV12-4 TRBD1 CASSTGGNENF TGTGCCAGCAGTACAGGGGGTAATGAGAATTTT
NA TRBJ2-5 TRBV18 NA CASSPGVVETQYF TGTGCCAGCTCACCGGGAGTGGTGGAGACCCAGTACTTC
few TRBJ2-5 TRBV9 NA CASGKPGTQYF TGTGCCAGCGGAAAACCGGGGACCCAGTACTTC
NA TRBJ2-1 TRBV29-1 NA CSAGQRLGNEQFF TGCAGCGCCGGACAGCGTTTGGGCAATGAGCAGTTCTTC